The entry below gives a single TCR beta chain sequence along with its context. The antigen remains unidentified. Generated by immunoSEQ multiplex PCR, the TCRdb table keeps only in-frame clones and is missing some. Of approximately 130,000 clones in the sample, 90% to 95% were seen once. These data are taken from a study of T cell responses to AZD1222 COVID-19 vaccine. Study results and limitations: Spike-specific TCR depth and breadth grew after two AZD1222 doses. Most donors were white British, females outnumbered males, and clonal diversity was possibly underestimated. Within unmutated variant regions lay the reported targets of nearly half of spike-specific TCRs. There were repertoire samples only from the period after the peak T cell response.

Trimming removed 0 bases from V and 4 bases from J, with 11 bases in between. The CDR3 is made up of 15 amino acids. CDR1 and CDR2 from the germline V gene are SGDLS and YYNGEE. The sequenced sample was peripheral blood, obtained on day 0 of AZD1222 vaccination. The chain recombines TRBV9 with TRBJ1-3; tentatively, D is TRBD1 (6 bases). The sequence was collected from an adult in good health. CDR3 in amino acids: CASSVGPGEGNTIYF. In nucleotides, the CDR3 is TGTGCCAGCAGCGTAGGTCCAGGGGAGGGAAACACCATATATTTT.